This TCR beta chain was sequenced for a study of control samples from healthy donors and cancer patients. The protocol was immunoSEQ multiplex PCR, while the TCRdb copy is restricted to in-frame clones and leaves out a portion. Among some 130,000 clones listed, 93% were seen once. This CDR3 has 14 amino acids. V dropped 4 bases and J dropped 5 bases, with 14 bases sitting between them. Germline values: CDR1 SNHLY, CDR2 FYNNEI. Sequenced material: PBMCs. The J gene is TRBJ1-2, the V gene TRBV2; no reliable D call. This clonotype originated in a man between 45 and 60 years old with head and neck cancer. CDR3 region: CASSATGGVYGYTF. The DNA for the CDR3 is TGTGCCAGCAGTGCGACCGGTGGGGTGTATGGCTACACCTTC. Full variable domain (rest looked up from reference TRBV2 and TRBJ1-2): EPEVTQTPSHQVTQMGQEVILRCVPISNHLYFYWYRQILGQKVEFLVSFYNNEISEKSEIFDDQFSVERPDGSNFTLKIRSTKLEDSAMYFCASSATGGVYGYTFGSGTRLTVV.